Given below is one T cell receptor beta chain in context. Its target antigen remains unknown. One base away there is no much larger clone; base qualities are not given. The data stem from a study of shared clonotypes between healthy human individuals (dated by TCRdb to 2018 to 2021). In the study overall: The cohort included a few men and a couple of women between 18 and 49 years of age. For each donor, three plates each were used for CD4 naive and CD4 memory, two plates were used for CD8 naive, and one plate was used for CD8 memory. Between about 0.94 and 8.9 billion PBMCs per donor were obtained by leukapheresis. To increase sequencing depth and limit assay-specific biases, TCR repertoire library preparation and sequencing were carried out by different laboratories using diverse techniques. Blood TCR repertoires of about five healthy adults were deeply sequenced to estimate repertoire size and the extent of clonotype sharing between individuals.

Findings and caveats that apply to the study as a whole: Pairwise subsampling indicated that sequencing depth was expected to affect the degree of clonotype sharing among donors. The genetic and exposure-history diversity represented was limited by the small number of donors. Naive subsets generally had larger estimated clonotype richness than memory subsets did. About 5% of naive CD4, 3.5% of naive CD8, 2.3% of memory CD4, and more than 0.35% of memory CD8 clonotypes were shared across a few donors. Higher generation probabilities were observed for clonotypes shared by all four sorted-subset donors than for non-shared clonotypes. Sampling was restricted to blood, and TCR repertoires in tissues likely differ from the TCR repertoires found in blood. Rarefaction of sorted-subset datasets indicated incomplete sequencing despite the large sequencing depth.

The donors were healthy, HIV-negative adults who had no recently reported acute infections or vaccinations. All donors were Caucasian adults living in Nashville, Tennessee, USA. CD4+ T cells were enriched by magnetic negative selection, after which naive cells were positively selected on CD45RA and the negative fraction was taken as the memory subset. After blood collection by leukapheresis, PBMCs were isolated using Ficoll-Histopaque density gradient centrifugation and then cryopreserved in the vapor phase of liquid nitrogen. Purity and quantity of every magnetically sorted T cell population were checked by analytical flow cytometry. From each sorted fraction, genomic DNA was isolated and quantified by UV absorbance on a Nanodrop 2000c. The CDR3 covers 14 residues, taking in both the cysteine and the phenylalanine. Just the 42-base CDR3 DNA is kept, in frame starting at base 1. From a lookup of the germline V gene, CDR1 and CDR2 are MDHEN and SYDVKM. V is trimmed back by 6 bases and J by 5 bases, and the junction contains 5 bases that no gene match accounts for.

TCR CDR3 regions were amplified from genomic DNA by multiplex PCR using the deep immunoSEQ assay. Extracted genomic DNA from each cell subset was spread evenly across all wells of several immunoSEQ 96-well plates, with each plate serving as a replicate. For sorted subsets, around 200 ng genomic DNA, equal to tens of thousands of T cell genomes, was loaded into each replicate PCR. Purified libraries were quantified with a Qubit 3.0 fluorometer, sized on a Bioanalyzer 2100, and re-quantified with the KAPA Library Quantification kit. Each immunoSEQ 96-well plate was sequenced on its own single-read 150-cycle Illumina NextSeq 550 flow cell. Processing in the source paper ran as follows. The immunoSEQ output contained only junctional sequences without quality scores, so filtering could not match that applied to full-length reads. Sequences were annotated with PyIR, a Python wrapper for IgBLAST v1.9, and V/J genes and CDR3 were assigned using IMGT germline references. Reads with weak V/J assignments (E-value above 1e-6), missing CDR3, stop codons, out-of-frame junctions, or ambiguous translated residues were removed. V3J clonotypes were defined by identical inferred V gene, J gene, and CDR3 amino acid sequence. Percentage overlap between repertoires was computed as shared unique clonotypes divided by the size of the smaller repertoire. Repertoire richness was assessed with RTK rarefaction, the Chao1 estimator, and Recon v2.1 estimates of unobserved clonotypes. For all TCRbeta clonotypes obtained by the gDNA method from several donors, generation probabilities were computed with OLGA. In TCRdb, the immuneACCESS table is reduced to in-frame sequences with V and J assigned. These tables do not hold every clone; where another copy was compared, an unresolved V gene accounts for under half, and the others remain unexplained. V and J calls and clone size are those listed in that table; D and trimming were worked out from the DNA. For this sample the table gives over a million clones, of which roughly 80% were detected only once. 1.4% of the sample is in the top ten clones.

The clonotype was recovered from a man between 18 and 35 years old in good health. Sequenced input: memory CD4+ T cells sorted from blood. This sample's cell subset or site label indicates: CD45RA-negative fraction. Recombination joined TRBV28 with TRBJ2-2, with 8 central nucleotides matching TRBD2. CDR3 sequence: CASRSGGTTGELFF. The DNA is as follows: TGTGCCAGCAGGAGCGGGGGAACGACCGGGGAGCTGTTTTTT.